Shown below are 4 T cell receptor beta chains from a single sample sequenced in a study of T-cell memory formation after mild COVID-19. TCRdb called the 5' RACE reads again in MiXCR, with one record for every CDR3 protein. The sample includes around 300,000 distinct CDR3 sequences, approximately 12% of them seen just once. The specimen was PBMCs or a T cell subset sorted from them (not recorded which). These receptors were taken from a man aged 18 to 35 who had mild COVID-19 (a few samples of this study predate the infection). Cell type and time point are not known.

CDR3 nucleotides: TGTGCCAGCAGCAAAGGACCGGGACAAACCAAAAACATTCAGTACTTC. Amino acids: CASSKGPGQTKNIQYF. The chain uses TRBV21-1 and TRBJ2-4; the DNA was not compared with TRBD1, the D call given in the table. TRBV21-1 is listed as a pseudogene. The CDR3 spans 16 residues.

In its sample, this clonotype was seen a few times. The DNA of the CDR3 is TGCAGTGCTAGTAAGGTGTCGGGGGGGCCTACAGATACGCAGTATTTT. Translation gives CSASKVSGGPTDTQYF. The chain carries TRBV20-1 and TRBJ2-3, with TRBD2 matching 8 bases. This CDR3 comprises 16 residues. V trimming: 3 bases; J trimming: 3 bases; junction bases outside the gene matches: 11. Germline CDR1 and CDR2: DFQATT and SNEGSKA (reference sequence).

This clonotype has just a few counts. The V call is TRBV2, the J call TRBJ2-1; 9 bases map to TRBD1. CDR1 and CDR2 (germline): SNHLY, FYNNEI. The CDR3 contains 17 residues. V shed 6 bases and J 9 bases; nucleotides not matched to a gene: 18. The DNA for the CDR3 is TGTGCCAGCAGCTTAGGGCTTTCCGGGACAGGGTTAAGTGAGCAGTTCTTC. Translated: CASSLGLSGTGLSEQFF.

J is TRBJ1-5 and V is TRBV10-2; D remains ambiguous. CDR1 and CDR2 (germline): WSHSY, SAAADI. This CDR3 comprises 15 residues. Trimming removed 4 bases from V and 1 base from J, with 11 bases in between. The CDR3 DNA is TGCGCCAGCAGTGGAAGCCGGATAAGCAATCAGCCCCAGCATTTT. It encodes CASSGSRISNQPQHF.